This T cell receptor beta chain was recorded in a study of cytomegalovirus exposure and HLA in healthy donors. The PCR made use of 60 Vbeta and 13 Jbeta primers. The protocol was immunoSEQ multiplex PCR, while the TCRdb copy is restricted to in-frame clones and leaves out a portion. The table records 110,000 or so clones, 74% of them present only once. As for this clone: What it recognizes is unknown. This likely comes from a read error, as the CDR3 has no conserved phenylalanine or tryptophan at its end.

Findings and caveats of the study: CMV serostatus alone was available as immune exposure information. Being productive about 87% or about 30% of the time was typical of most TCR beta V segments in an earlier analysis.

Investigators did not record CMV serostatus for this donor. This sequence was found in a human donor in good health. The sample taken for sequencing was PBMCs.

CDR3 sequence: CASSLNPGTDYGYTL. In DNA form, the CDR3 reads TGTGCCAGTAGTCTGAATCCCGGGACAGACTATGGCTACACCCTC. This chain joins TRBV19 and TRBJ1-2; 7 bases fit TRBD1. V lost 5 bases and J lost 3; bases outside the gene matches: 9. The CDR3 loop spans 15 amino acids. In germline, CDR1 is LNHDA, CDR2 SQIVND (reference sequence).